The sequence of this TCR beta chain was determined in a study of blood T cell repertoires in COVID-19. For the study at large: Donors in the United States, Italy and Spain gave samples during acute or convalescent COVID-19.

Per the authors' pipeline: Using reference gene primer amplification, nucleated cell counts were estimated. Data came from immunoSEQ multiplex PCR; TCRdb stores just in-frame clones and leaves some out. From that table come the V and J calls and clone size; the DNA was used to work out D and trimming. This repertoire shows roughly 670,000 clones, 85% to 90% found once; its top ten account for under 0.3%. Trimming took 3 bases from V and 5 from J, leaving 10 bases between them. Germline CDR1 is LGHNA and CDR2 is YSLEER. The length of the CDR3 is 13 residues. Sequencing was carried out using peripheral blood. This chain links TRBV4-3 with TRBJ1-1; D is perhaps TRBD1 (5 bases). The TCR comes from a woman aged 18-29 years with acute or convalescent COVID-19. The CDR3 sequence is CASSHVEGTEAFF. The CDR3 coding sequence is TGCGCCAGCAGCCATGTGGAGGGGACTGAAGCTTTCTTT.